This entry lists 5 T cell receptor beta chains sequenced from one sample in a study of preoperative IRX-2 immunotherapy in early breast cancer. Noted treatment: preoperative locoregional IRX-2 cytokine immunotherapy. Clones were read by immunoSEQ multiplex PCR, and TCRdb kept only the in-frame ones, dropping some. The data hold tens of thousands of clones, with over 80% observed a single time. The specimen was lymph node tissue, collected from a patient treated with IRX-2 immunotherapy. Receptor source: a human donor with breast cancer.

This clone has only one observation. The CDR3 DNA is TGTGCCAGCAGCTTCGACAGAAATTCACCCCTCCACTTT. The encoded protein is CASSFDRNSPLHF. This chain connects TRBV7-4 to TRBJ1-6; D is perhaps TRBD1 (5 bases). The CDR3 runs to 13 residues. Trimming left V 3 bases short and J 7 bases short, with 7 bases between. Germline V gene data show CDR1 as SGHVT and CDR2 as SQSDAQ.

The chain has TRBV6-8 and TRBJ2-4, with TRBD1 matching 7 bases. This CDR3 is 15 amino acids long. V trimming: 7 bases; J trimming: 2 bases; junction bases outside the gene matches: 8. Looked up from germline, CDR1 is MNHGY and CDR2 is SAAAGT. The CDR3 DNA sequence: TGTGCCAGCACCGACCCACAGGGGACCAAAAACATTCAGTACTTC. It is translated as CASTDPQGTKNIQYF.

The rearrangement joins TRBV19 to TRBJ1-5; D is ambiguous. Trimming left V 3 bases short and J 5 bases short, with 8 bases between. Per the germline V gene, CDR1 is LNHDA and CDR2 is SQIVND (reference sequence). This CDR3 region has 13 residues. Here the CDR3 DNA reads TGTGCCAGTAGTATTGGGGAATATCAGCCCCAGCATTTT. Protein sequence: CASSIGEYQPQHF.

In its sample, this clone was seen once. V gene TRBV25-1 combines with J gene TRBJ2-2, with D perhaps matching TRBD2 (6 bases). With 2 bases removed from V and 1 base from J, the gap between germline ends came to 14 bases. The germline V gene encodes CDR1 MGHDK and CDR2 SYGVNS. CDR3 length: 17 residues. CDR3 protein: CASSEPSDSGNTGELFF. CDR3 coding DNA: TGTGCCAGCAGTGAACCATCGGATAGCGGGAACACCGGGGAGCTGTTTTTT.

The chain has TRBV19 and TRBJ2-2; 7 positions agree with TRBD1. The CDR3 runs 16 residues. Germline V gene data show CDR1 as LNHDA and CDR2 as SQIVND (reference sequence). V shed 10 bases, J shed 3 bases, and the junction held 14 bases outside the gene matches. The CDR3 here is CATGTAYSLDTGELFF. The CDR3 DNA is TGTGCCACCGGGACAGCTTATTCCCTGGACACCGGGGAGCTGTTTTTT. The full variable domain, with the rest looked up from reference TRBV19 and TRBJ2-2, is DGGITQSPKYLFRKEGQNVTLSCEQNLNHDAMYWYRQDPGQGLRLIYYSQIVNDFQKGDIAEGYSVSREKKESFPLTVTSAQKNPTAFYLCATGTAYSLDTGELFFGEGSRLTVL.